These T cell receptor beta chains were read from a single sample in a study of vaccination and CD4 T cells after COVID-19. TCRdb fed the PCR reads into MiXCR, producing one record per CDR3 protein. The sample has some 11,000 distinct CDR3 sequences; roughly 41% are singletons. For these receptors, no antigen is known. Sequenced here: CD4+ T cells from blood, cultured in vitro, sampled after SARS-CoV-2 vaccination. The receptors were gathered from a human donor who had recovered from COVID-19. Each CDR3 is given with its conserved first and last residue. Each record gives: J gene, D gene, V gene, clone size, CDR3 length, CDR3 protein, CDR3 DNA. The D gene is left open where the match is weak. Part of the rows lack a size; the others show once, few, many or a class for expanded clones.

TRBJ2-1,NA,TRBV27,medium-sized,14,CASSLRQPYNEQFF,TGTGCCAGCAGTTTAAGGCAGCCCTACAATGAGCAGTTCTTC
TRBJ1-1,NA,TRBV25-1,NA,12,CASSERNTEAFF,TGTGCCAGCAGTGAAAGGAACACTGAAGCTTTCTTT
TRBJ2-7,NA,TRBV27,few,13,CASSLKGSYEQYF,TGTGCCAGCAGTTTAAAAGGGAGCTACGAGCAGTACTTC
TRBJ1-5,NA,TRBV7-2,NA,14,CASSPTGRGQPQHF,TGTGCCAGCAGCCCCACAGGGAGAGGTCAGCCCCAGCATTTT
TRBJ2-7,TRBD2,TRBV28,few,15,CASSPHPGGRGEQYF,TGTGCCAGCAGTCCCCATCCGGGGGGGCGTGGAGAGCAGTACTTC
TRBJ1-5,NA,TRBV6-2/TRBV6-3,NA,15,CASSFGGGSNQPQHF,TGTGCCAGCAGTTTCGGTGGGGGTAGCAATCAGCCCCAGCATTTT
TRBJ2-2,NA,TRBV6-2/TRBV6-3,NA,15,CASSQRTGRAGELFF,TGTGCCAGCAGTCAGAGGACAGGGAGGGCCGGGGAGCTGTTTTTT
TRBJ1-5,NA,TRBV20-1,NA,11,CSAEGREPQHF,TGCAGTGCCGAAGGTAGGGAGCCCCAGCATTTT
TRBJ2-1,NA,TRBV7-2,once,13,CASSTRQTYEQFF,TGTGCCAGCAGCACCCGCCAGACGTATGAGCAGTTCTTC
TRBJ2-3,NA,TRBV10-3,few,16,CAISESPEGLTDTQYF,TGTGCCATCAGTGAGTCGCCGGAGGGGTTGACAGATACGCAGTATTTT
TRBJ2-1,NA,TRBV5-6,NA,13,CASSFRGDNEQFF,TGTGCCAGCAGCTTCCGGGGCGACAATGAGCAGTTCTTC
TRBJ2-7,NA,TRBV19,NA,13,CASIGHLPHEQYF,TGTGCCAGTATAGGACACCTTCCCCACGAGCAGTACTTC
TRBJ1-1,TRBD1,TRBV7-9,NA,15,CASSTRYRGKTEAFF,TGTGCCAGCAGCACCCGATACAGGGGCAAAACTGAAGCTTTCTTT
TRBJ2-4,TRBD2,TRBV15,NA,14,CATSRGGGTNIQYF,TGTGCCACCAGCAGAGGGGGAGGGACAAACATTCAGTACTTC
TRBJ2-7,NA,TRBV7-9,few,15,CASSLPGGREHEQYF,TGTGCCAGCAGCTTACCGGGGGGCAGGGAGCACGAGCAGTACTTC
TRBJ1-5,NA,TRBV19,few,13,CASSKGGHQPQHF,TGTGCCAGTAGTAAAGGGGGGCATCAGCCCCAGCATTTT
TRBJ2-3,NA,TRBV7-2,NA,15,CASSLAGVGTDTQYF,TGTGCCAGCAGCTTAGCGGGAGTCGGAACAGATACGCAGTATTTT
TRBJ1-1,TRBD1,TRBV23-1,NA,17,CASSQSASDAQGGEAFF,TGCGCCAGCAGTCAATCGGCCTCGGACGCGCAGGGGGGGGAAGCTTTCTTT
TRBJ1-2,NA,TRBV27,NA,14,CASSLGAGPYGYTF,TGTGCCAGCAGTTTAGGGGCAGGACCCTATGGCTACACCTTC
TRBJ2-3,NA,TRBV10-1,NA,15,CASRPGSSSTDTQYF,TGCGCCAGCAGGCCGGGTTCTTCTAGCACAGATACGCAGTATTTT
TRBJ2-5,TRBD1,TRBV30,once,14,CAWSVTGGLETQYF,TGTGCCTGGAGTGTCACAGGGGGACTAGAGACCCAGTACTTC
TRBJ2-5,NA,TRBV7-2,NA,14,CASSFDTSSGTQYF,TGTGCCAGCAGCTTCGACACTAGCTCTGGGACCCAGTACTTC
TRBJ2-5,NA,TRBV5-4,NA,12,CASSKAAETQYF,TGTGCCAGCAGCAAGGCTGCGGAGACCCAGTACTTC
TRBJ2-1,NA,TRBV15,once,13,CATSRLYANEQFF,TGTGCCACCAGCAGATTATACGCGAATGAGCAGTTCTTC
TRBJ2-7,NA,TRBV20-1,NA,14,CSARARASSYEQYF,TGCAGTGCTAGAGCCAGGGCTAGCTCCTACGAGCAGTACTTC
TRBJ2-1,TRBD2,TRBV2,NA,12,CASSERGDEQFF,TGTGCCAGCAGTGAACGGGGGGATGAGCAGTTCTTC
TRBJ1-3,NA,TRBV6-5,NA,16,CASSYSMSAGGNTIYF,TGTGCCAGCAGTTACTCGATGTCAGCGGGTGGAAACACCATATATTTT
TRBJ2-1,TRBD2,TRBV5-1,NA,15,CASSLLAGGNNEQFF,TGCGCCAGCAGCCTACTAGCGGGAGGGAACAATGAGCAGTTCTTC
TRBJ2-2,TRBD2,TRBV20-1,NA,15,CSARTSPSYIGELFF,TGCAGTGCCAGGACTAGCCCTTCCTATATCGGGGAGCTGTTTTTT
TRBJ1-5,NA,TRBV20-1,few,14,CSARSPGLGQPQHF,TGCAGTGCTAGATCCCCAGGGTTGGGTCAGCCCCAGCATTTT
TRBJ1-1,NA,TRBV29-1,few,13,CSVGRQMNTEAFF,TGCAGCGTTGGACGGCAGATGAACACTGAAGCTTTCTTT
TRBJ2-1,TRBD2,TRBV7-3,NA,15,CASSSLAGGLDEQFF,TGTGCCAGCAGTTCCCTAGCGGGAGGGCTCGATGAGCAGTTCTTC
TRBJ1-2,TRBD1,TRBV7-9,NA,18,CASSFRLPGGQGFYGYTF,TGTGCCAGCAGCTTTAGGCTGCCCGGAGGACAGGGCTTCTATGGCTACACCTTC
TRBJ1-2,NA,TRBV19,NA,14,CASSTSGQVYGYTF,TGTGCCAGTAGTACGTCGGGACAAGTATATGGCTACACCTTC
TRBJ2-2,NA,TRBV11-2,NA,15,CASTDPGTLTGELFF,TGTGCCAGCACCGACCCCGGGACCCTCACCGGGGAGCTGTTTTTT
TRBJ2-5,TRBD2,TRBV12-3/TRBV12-4,NA,20,CASSRWLAGVRHLYQETQYF,TGTGCCAGCAGCCGTTGGCTAGCGGGAGTTCGGCATCTGTACCAAGAGACCCAGTACTTC
TRBJ1-1,NA,TRBV10-3,NA,13,CAISEAGRTEAFF,TGTGCCATCAGTGAGGCGGGGAGAACTGAAGCTTTCTTT
TRBJ1-6,NA,TRBV20-1,few,17,CSARVQGRSTNNSPLHF,TGCAGTGCTAGGGTGCAGGGTCGCTCCACTAATAATTCACCCCTCCACTTT